This T cell receptor (beta chain) was captured in a study of blood T cells in healthy people across ages. Extracted total RNA amounted to at least 5.5 micrograms for each sample. General study results and limits: Whereas aged donors had fewer naive CD4+ cells, long-lived donors had more of them and higher diversity.

A sample-barcoded 5' primer and a J-beta primer mix were used in a second PCR of roughly 7 to 11 cycles. Every molecule of cDNA carried a tag from a template-switch adaptor with 12 random nucleotides. Sequencing recovered at least 2.5 million CDR3-containing paired-end reads from each sample. Using its own MiXCR run on the 5' RACE reads, TCRdb lists one record per CDR3 protein. The sample includes 1.5 million to 2 million distinct CDR3 sequences, around 40% of them seen just once. Regarding this clonotype: What it binds is not known.

The receptor was derived from a human donor in good health. The sequencing sample was made of blood.

This CDR3 reads CATRNDISWEKLFF. For the CDR3, the DNA is TGTGCCACCAGGAATGACATAAGTTGGGAAAAACTGTTTTTT. V is TRBV15 and J is TRBJ1-4; D uncertain. V lost 6 bases and J 8 bases, leaving 16 bases between the germline ends. Germline CDR1 reads LNHNV; CDR2 reads YYDKDF (reference sequence). The CDR3 contains 14 residues.